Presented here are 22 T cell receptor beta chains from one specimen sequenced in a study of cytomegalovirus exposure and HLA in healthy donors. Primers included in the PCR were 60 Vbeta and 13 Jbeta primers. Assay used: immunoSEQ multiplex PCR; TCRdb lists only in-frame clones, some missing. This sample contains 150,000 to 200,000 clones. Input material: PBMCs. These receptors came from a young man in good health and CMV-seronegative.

The CDR3 region has the DNA TGTGCCAGTAGTATGGGACAGGGGGCCGGGCAGCCCCAGCATTTT. Protein: CASSMGQGAGQPQHF. The chain joins TRBV19 to TRBJ1-5; 12 positions match TRBD1. CDR1 and CDR2 from the germline V gene are LNHDA and SQIVND (reference sequence). The CDR3 contains 15 residues. With 3 bases clipped from V and 7 bases from J, the junction kept 4 bases outside the gene matches.

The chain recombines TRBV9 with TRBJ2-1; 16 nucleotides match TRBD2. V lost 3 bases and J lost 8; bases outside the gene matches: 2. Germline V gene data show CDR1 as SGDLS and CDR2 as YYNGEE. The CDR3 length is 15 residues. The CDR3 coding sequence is TGTGCCAGCAGCGGGGGACTAGCGGGAGGGGATGAGCAGTTCTTC. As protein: CASSGGLAGGDEQFF. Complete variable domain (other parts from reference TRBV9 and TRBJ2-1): DSGVTQTPKHLITATGQRVTLRCSPRSGDLSVYWYQQSLDQGLQFLIQYYNGEERAKGNILERFSAQQFPDLHSELNLSSLELGDSALYFCASSGGLAGGDEQFFGPGTRLTVL.

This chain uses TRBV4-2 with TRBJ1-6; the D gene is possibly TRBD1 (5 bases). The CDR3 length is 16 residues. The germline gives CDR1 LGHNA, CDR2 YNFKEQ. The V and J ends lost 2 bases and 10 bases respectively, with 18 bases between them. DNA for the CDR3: TGTGCCAGCAGCCAATCTCAGGGTTCCGGACCATCACCCCTCCACTTT. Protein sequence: CASSQSQGSGPSPLHF.

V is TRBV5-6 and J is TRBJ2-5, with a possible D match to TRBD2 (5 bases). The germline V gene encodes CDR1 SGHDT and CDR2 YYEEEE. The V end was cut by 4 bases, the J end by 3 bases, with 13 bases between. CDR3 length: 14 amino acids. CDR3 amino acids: CASSTILAEETQYF. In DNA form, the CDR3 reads TGTGCCAGCAGCACCATCCTAGCAGAAGAGACCCAGTACTTC.

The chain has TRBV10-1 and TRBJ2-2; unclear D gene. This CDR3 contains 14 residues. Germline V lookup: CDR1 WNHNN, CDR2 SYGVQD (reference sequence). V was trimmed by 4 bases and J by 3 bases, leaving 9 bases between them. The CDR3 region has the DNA TGCGCCAGCAGTGCCCGCGGATACACCGGGGAGCTGTTTTTT. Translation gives CASSARGYTGELFF.

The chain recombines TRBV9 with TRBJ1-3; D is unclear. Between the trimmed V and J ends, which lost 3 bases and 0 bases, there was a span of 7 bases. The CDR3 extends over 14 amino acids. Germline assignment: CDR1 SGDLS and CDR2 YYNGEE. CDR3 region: CASSARDSGNTIYF. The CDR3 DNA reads TGTGCCAGCAGCGCGCGGGACTCTGGAAACACCATATATTTT.

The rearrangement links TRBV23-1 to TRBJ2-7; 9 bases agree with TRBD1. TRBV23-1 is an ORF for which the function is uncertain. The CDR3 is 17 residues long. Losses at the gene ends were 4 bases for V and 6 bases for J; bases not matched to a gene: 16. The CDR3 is CASSRPSWDREESEQYF. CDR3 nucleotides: TGCGCCAGCAGTCGACCTTCGTGGGACAGGGAAGAAAGCGAGCAGTACTTC.

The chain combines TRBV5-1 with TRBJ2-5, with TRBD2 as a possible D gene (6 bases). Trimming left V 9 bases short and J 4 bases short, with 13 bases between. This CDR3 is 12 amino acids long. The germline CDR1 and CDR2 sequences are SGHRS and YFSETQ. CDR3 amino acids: CATRGGAETQYF. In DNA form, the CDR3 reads TGCGCCACTCGAGGAGGGGCAGAGACCCAGTACTTC.

The CDR3 sequence is CASSPHLAYNEQFF. The DNA of the CDR3 is TGTGCCAGCAGCCCGCATCTAGCCTACAATGAGCAGTTCTTC. This chain uses TRBV9 with TRBJ2-1, with D unresolved. The germline V gene has CDR1 SGDLS and CDR2 YYNGEE. Trimming pared 4 bases from V and 2 bases from J, leaving 10 bases between. The CDR3 runs 14 residues. Full variable domain (rest looked up from reference TRBV9 and TRBJ2-1): DSGVTQTPKHLITATGQRVTLRCSPRSGDLSVYWYQQSLDQGLQFLIQYYNGEERAKGNILERFSAQQFPDLHSELNLSSLELGDSALYFCASSPHLAYNEQFFGPGTRLTVL.

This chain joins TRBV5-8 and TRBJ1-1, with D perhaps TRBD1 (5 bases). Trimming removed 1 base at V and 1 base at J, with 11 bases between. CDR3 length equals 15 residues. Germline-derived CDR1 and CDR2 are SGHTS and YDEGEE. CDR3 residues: CASSLNGQGNTEAFF. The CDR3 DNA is TGTGCCAGCAGCTTGAATGGGCAGGGGAACACTGAAGCTTTCTTT. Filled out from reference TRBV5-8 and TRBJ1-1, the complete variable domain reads EAGVTQSPTHLIKTRGQQATLRCSPISGHTSVYWYQQALGLGLQFLLWYDEGEERNRGNFPPRFSGRQFPNYSSELNVNALELEDSALYLCASSLNGQGNTEAFFGQGTRLTVV.

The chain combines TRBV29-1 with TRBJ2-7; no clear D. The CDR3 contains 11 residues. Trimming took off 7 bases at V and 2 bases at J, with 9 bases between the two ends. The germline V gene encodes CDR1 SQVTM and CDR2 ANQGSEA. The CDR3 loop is CSATSPYEQYF. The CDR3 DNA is TGCAGCGCTACTTCGCCCTACGAGCAGTACTTC.

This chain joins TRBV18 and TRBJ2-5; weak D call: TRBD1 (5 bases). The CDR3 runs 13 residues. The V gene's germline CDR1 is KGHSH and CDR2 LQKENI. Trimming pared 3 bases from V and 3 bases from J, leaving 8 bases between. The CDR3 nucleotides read TGTGCCAGCTCACCGGGGCCAGAAGAGACCCAGTACTTC. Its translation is CASSPGPEETQYF. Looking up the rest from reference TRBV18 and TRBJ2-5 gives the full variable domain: NAGVMQNPRHLVRRRGQEARLRCSPMKGHSHVYWYRQLPEEGLKFMVYLQKENIIDESGMPKERFSAEFPKEGPSILRIQQVVRGDSAAYFCASSPGPEETQYFGPGTRLLVL.

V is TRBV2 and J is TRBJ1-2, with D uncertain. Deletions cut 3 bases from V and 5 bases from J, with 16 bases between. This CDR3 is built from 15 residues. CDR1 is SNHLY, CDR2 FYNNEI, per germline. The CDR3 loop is CASSEAGRFLYGYTF. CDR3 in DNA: TGTGCCAGCAGTGAGGCAGGCCGCTTCCTTTATGGCTACACCTTC.

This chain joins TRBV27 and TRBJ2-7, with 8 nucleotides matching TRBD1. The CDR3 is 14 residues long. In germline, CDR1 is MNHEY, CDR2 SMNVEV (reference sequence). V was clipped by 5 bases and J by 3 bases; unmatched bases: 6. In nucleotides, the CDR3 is TGTGCCAGCAGTCCTCCCGACAGGGGCTACGAGCAGTACTTC. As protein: CASSPPDRGYEQYF.

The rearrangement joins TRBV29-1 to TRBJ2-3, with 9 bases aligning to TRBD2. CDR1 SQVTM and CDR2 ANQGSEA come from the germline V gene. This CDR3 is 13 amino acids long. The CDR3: CALVAGVTDTQYF. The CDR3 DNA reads TGCGCGCTGGTAGCGGGGGTCACAGATACGCAGTATTTT.

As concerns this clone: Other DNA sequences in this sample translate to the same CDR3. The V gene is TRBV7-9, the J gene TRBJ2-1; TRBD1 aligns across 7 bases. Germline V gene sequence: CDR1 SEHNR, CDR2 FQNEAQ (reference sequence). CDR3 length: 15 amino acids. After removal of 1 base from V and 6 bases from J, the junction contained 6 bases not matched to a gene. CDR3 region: CASSLGQGSSNEQFF. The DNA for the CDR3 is TGTGCCAGCAGCTTAGGACAGGGAAGTAGCAATGAGCAGTTCTTC.

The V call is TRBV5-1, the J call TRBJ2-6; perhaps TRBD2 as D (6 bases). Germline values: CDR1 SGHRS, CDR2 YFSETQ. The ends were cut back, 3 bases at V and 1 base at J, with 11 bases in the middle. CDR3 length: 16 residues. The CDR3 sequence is CASSWDRESGANVLTF. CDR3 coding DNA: TGCGCCAGCAGCTGGGATCGGGAGTCTGGGGCCAACGTCCTGACTTTC.

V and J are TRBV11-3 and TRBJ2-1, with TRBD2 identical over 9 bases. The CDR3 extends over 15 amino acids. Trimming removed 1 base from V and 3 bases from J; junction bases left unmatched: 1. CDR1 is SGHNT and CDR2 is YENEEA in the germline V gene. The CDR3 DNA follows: TGTGCCAGCAGCTTAGCTAGCGGGATCTACAATGAGCAGTTCTTC. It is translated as CASSLASGIYNEQFF.

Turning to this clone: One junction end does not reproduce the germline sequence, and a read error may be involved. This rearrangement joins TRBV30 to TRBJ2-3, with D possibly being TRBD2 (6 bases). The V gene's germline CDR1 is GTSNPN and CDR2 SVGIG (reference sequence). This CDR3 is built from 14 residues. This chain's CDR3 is CAWGVGTVIDTQYF. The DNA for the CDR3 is TGTGCCTGGGGTGTAGGGACTGTCATAGATACGCAGTATTTT.

As DNA, the CDR3 is TGTGCCAGCAGCTCGGGACAGACCTACGAGCAGTACTTC. Amino acids: CASSSGQTYEQYF. The rearrangement joins TRBV7-2 to TRBJ2-7; 7 bases align to TRBD1. Per germline, CDR1 SGHTA and CDR2 FQGNSA. The CDR3 loop spans 13 amino acids. Trimming cost V 4 bases and J 2 bases; bases outside gene matches: 2.

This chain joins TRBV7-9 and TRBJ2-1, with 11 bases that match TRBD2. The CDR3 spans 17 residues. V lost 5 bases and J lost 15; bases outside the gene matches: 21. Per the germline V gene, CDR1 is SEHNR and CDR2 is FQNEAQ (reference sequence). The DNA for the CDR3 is TGTGCCAGCAGCCTGCCCGTAGTGGGACTAGCGGAGTCGATTGCGTTCTTC. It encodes CASSLPVVGLAESIAFF.

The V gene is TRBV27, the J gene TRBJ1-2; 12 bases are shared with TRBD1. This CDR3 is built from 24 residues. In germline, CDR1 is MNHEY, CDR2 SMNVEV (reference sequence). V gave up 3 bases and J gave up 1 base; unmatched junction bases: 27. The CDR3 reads CASSFHSHPGTGGGGGSGNYGYTF. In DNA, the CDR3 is TGTGCCAGCAGTTTCCACTCCCATCCCGGGACAGGGGGCGGCGGAGGCTCCGGTAACTATGGCTACACCTTC.